This T cell receptor beta chain was recovered during a study of cytomegalovirus exposure and HLA in healthy donors (dated by TCRdb to 2016 to 2017). Background for the entire study: An earlier analysis of a few hundred of the donors reported 276 Gb of sequence data and about 120 million unique TCR beta sequences obtained from around 190 million T cells. The study used immunosequencing to profile the T cell repertoires of 600 to 850 subjects and linked those repertoires to cytomegalovirus serostatus. The study was designed to test whether signatures of past pathogen exposure could be identified by cataloging public T cell receptors. A later genetic analysis used genome-wide SNP genotypes for about 55% of the 666 donors, treating that subset as a discovery cohort. Donor age, sex, ethnicity and CMV serostatus were collected together with the repertoire data. Roughly five DR-DQ haplotypes were handled as single units for association and clustering, since linkage in the cohort was strong. Rather than using new phenotypic data, the later analysis identified candidate immune exposures from TCR beta sequences and from how often those sequences occurred across donors. To study patterns of TCR occurrence, a later analysis re-analyzed previously published TCR beta repertoires from around 660 donors and added high-resolution HLA genotyping. Of the roughly 420 genotyped donors, over 80% were placed in the genetic ancestry cluster associated with self-reported Caucasian donors. Both class I and class II loci were covered by HLA typing, at four-digit resolution. All discovery cohort repertoires had been generated using a single sequencing platform. In addition to the first cohort of 650 to 750 subjects, a separate validation cohort of some 120 different subjects was used. The number of typed donors differed by locus: about 629-630 for A, B, C, DRB1 and DQB1; 500 to 550 for DQA1; 600 to 610 for DPA1; and some 450 for DPB1. Across approximately 400 genotyped donors of the cohort, an average of approximately 240,000 unique TCR beta nucleotide sequences per donor were sequenced, and roughly 17% of those sequences were non-productive. To predict cytomegalovirus infection status, the study combined high-throughput TCR immunosequencing, statistical association of individual TCRs with disease status, and machine learning. Roughly 310 gigabases of sequencing data and tens of millions of unique TCR sequences were included in an early release covering around 650 HLA-typed donors. To decide whether each TCR beta V gene segment behaved as functional or pseudogenic, an earlier analysis of some 600 of the donors relied on high-throughput TCR beta sequencing. Points the paper makes about the study in general: The earlier analysis of a few hundred of the donors excluded roughly 17 rarely observed V segments, including chromosome 9 orphons, because counts were too low. V-gene and J-gene trimming of TCR beta chains was associated with a missense DCLRE1C variant in a later genetic analysis, and the association was replicated in an independent cohort. A group of highly shared sequence variants was considered likely to be a technical artifact of the sequencing pipeline. Roughly uniform sequencing depth across donors was assumed in presence/absence analyses, although this assumption may not hold. An earlier analysis of around 540 of the donors showed that most TCR beta V segments appeared in productive rearrangements either about 87% or about 30% of the time, which broadly matched IMGT annotations. A later analysis reported that several top co-occurrence clusters appeared linked to parvovirus B19, influenza, CMV and Epstein-Barr virus. A further reported finding was that TCR beta sequences accurately predicted the HLA-A and HLA-B alleles for most subjects in the first cohort. Three of the identified cytomegalovirus-associated TCR beta chains were confirmed in vitro to be specific for cytomegalovirus antigens. A total of 150 or so TCR beta chains were listed by the study as associated with cytomegalovirus. In a later analysis, 15,000 to 20,000 TCR beta sequences were associated with specific HLA alleles at a false discovery rate of 0.05. In a later analysis, most CMV-associated TCR beta chains were found to appear HLA-restricted, with HLA associations seemingly driven largely by CMV exposure. In a later analysis, TCR association rates were found to vary across HLA loci, with the most associated TCRs seen for DRB1 alleles and the fewest for HLA-C alleles. A later genetic analysis reported fewer N-insertions in productive TCRs among donors in an Asian-associated ancestry cluster than the roughly 700-donor mean. Assigning TCR associations to individual alleles was difficult when HLA alleles, especially DR and DQ, strongly co-occurred. In this cohort, only TCR beta chains were sequenced, and detectable features were limited by the absence of alpha or paired-chain data. The authors suggested that the approach could potentially be generalized to other disease states and immunological phenotypes. Some IMGT-functional V segments, including TRBV6-2 and TRBV6-3, could not be told apart with the 87-base-pair reads, so those segments were excluded. HLA typing was unavailable for some donors at each locus, so association tests used only the typed subset. The only immune exposure information available for the cohort was CMV serostatus. In a later analysis, HLA-associated TCR beta chains showed more clonal expansion and lower generation probabilities than non-associated chains that were equally common. The classifier was reported to diagnose cytomegalovirus status with high specificity and sensitivity in both the original cohort and the validation cohort. Linkage disequilibrium might explain the correlated functional status among segregating V segments, but an unknown experimental factor could not be ruled out. While some public TCRs were present in many individuals, most TCR sequences turned up only very rarely across donors.

From the germline V gene (reference sequence), CDR1 is SGHNT and CDR2 is YYREEE. Spanning cysteine to phenylalanine, the CDR3 consists of 16 amino acids. This entry keeps only the CDR3 DNA: 48 bases, framed from base 1. Relative to germline, V is 1 base shorter and J is 2 bases shorter, with 15 bases between their ends. Receptors were amplified or captured by the immunoSEQ multiplex PCR assay. For the multiplex PCR, a mixture combining 60 forward primers for TCR Vbeta segments and 13 reverse primers for TCR Jbeta segments was used. Amplification of the CDR3 region of rearranged TCR beta genes was performed with a multiplex PCR assay on genomic DNA. The amplified TCR beta libraries were sequenced on the Illumina HiSeq System as 87-base-pair reads. For the original study's pipeline: A later analysis tallied roughly 78 million unique TCR beta chains across the 666 repertoires, and about 12 million of those chains were shared by two or more donors. Raw reads were error-corrected and collapsed into unique sequences with a nearest-neighbor algorithm that merged closely related sequences to remove PCR and sequencing errors. Alignment of CDR3 sequences to IMGT reference sequences was used to assign V, D and J gene segments. For a sequence to be retained, a match of at least six nucleotides was required to both a V gene segment and a J gene segment. A rearrangement counted as productive if the CDR3 had no stop codons and remained in frame with V and J, and every other rearrangement counted as non-productive. Following IMGT convention, CDR3 was defined as the stretch from the second conserved V-encoded cysteine up to the conserved J-encoded phenylalanine. In an earlier analysis of roughly 610 of the donors, sequences lacking an unambiguous match to a single V gene segment were excluded. An earlier analysis of a few hundred of the donors called V segments functional above 56.7% productive rearrangements and segregating when the between-donor standard deviation exceeded 5%. A statistical classification framework was built for diagnosing cytomegalovirus status from the catalog of TCR beta chain sequences. A later analysis assigned V and J genes by comparing TCR nucleotide sequences with IMGT/GENE-DB human TR gene sequences. The TCRdist pipeline was used in a later analysis to assign CDR3 sequences and most-parsimonious VDJ recombination scenarios. In a later analysis, every TCR beta chain was defined by the combination of its CDR3 amino acid sequence and its V-gene family, and reads without a unique V-gene family were dropped. As a way to deal with suspected cross-contamination and a sequencing artifact, a later analysis dropped 450 to 700 nucleotide sequences that were highly shared and had low generation probability. In a later analysis, a clonal expansion index for each public chain was calculated from normalized within-repertoire ranks of inferred template counts. Generation probabilities in a later analysis came from a VDJ recombination model fitted to out-of-frame rearrangements, and those results were checked against IGoR. In a later analysis, hypergeometric tests were used to score TCR-TCR, TCR-HLA and TCR-CMV co-occurrence, with a repertoire-size bias correction applied to TCR pairs. In a later analysis, false discovery rates were estimated by permuting HLA or CMV assignments 20 times. A later analysis grouped co-occurring TCRs with DBSCAN, adding TCRdist sequence similarity when clustering within HLA-allele-positive subsets. Co-occurrence clustering excluded repertoires with fewer than 30,000 or more than 120,000 public chains, plus five with anomalous nucleotide sharing. This is the immuneACCESS table as TCRdb keeps it, with only in-frame sequences that have V and J called. A part of the clones is gone; compared with another copy, unresolved V genes explain less than half, and the rest is unexplained. V and J calls and clone size come straight from that table; D and trimming were deduced from the DNA. The sample data list more than 150,000 clones, and 77% of these were observed just once. Less than 1.5% of the sample is taken by the ten largest.

The cohort consisted of hundreds of healthy bone marrow donors. All cohort members were sampled while nominally healthy, although unrecorded immune exposures were likely present. The donor tested CMV seronegative and was one of the 352 seronegative cohort members. A peripheral blood sample was provided by each donor, and peripheral blood mononuclear cells were used for TCR beta sequencing. Genomic DNA extraction from the blood cell samples was performed with the Qiagen DNeasy Blood Extraction Kit. Concerning this clone: Its recognized antigen is unknown. Qualities for individual bases were not recorded, and no much larger clone is one base off.

The V and J genes are TRBV5-4 and TRBJ1-2; matching of 5 bases hints at TRBD1 as the D gene. The sequenced sample consisted of PBMCs. The sequence derives from a man younger than 30 in good health and CMV-seronegative. The CDR3 is CASSLLDPGVNYGYTF. The sequence in DNA is TGTGCCAGCAGCTTGTTAGATCCGGGGGTAAACTATGGCTACACCTTC.